Each of the 25 T cell receptor beta chains below was sequenced from the same sample in a study of blood T cell repertoires in COVID-19. TCRdb's table, derived via immunoSEQ multiplex PCR, lists solely in-frame clones and lacks some. Of just over 150,000 clones listed, about four fifths are singletons. Sequencing input: peripheral blood. The receptors originated from a man aged 55 to 70 with acute or convalescent COVID-19.

The J gene is TRBJ1-6, the V gene TRBV3-1 (or the pseudogene TRBV3-2); 7 bases fit TRBD1. Looked up from germline, CDR1 is LGHDT and CDR2 is YNNKEL (reference sequence). This CDR3 spans 13 amino acids. The V gene end was trimmed by 2 bases and the J gene end by 14 bases; junction bases not matched to a gene: 6. Here the CDR3 reads CASSQSYRGTLHF. CDR3 in DNA: TGTGCCAGCAGCCAATCCTACAGGGGAACCCTCCACTTT.

J is TRBJ1-3 and V is TRBV20-1; D gene unclear. The CDR3 runs to 11 residues. V lost 6 bases, J lost 4 bases, and 7 bases lay in between. Germline CDR1 reads DFQATT; CDR2 reads SNEGSKA (reference sequence). The CDR3 nucleotides are TGCAGTGCCGAAGCGGGAAACACCATATATTTT. Protein product: CSAEAGNTIYF.

This chain joins TRBV5-8 and TRBJ1-5; 7 nucleotides match TRBD1. The CDR3 is 13 residues long. V trimming: 2 bases; J trimming: 8 bases; junction bases outside the gene matches: 4. Germline CDR1 and CDR2: SGHTS and YDEGEE. The CDR3 loop reads CASSFTGEKPQHF. For the CDR3, the DNA is TGTGCCAGCAGCTTTACAGGGGAGAAGCCCCAGCATTTT.

The chain is built from TRBV12-2 and TRBJ2-3; the table's TRBD2 call for D was not verified on the DNA. TRBV12-2 is a documented pseudogene. CDR3 length: 18 amino acids. The CDR3, as DNA: TGTGCAAGTCGCTTACCCCCCGTTGGGCGGGGTGGGGCAGATACGCAGTATTTT. Protein sequence: CASRLPPVGRGGADTQYF.

In its sample, this clone was seen many times. This chain joins TRBV6-4 and TRBJ1-2; no definite D call. The V end lost 0 bases, the J end lost 4 bases, and 12 bases lay between the germline ends. Germline CDR1 MRHNA, CDR2 SNTAGT. This CDR3 spans 15 amino acids. The CDR3 coding sequence is TGTGCCAGCAGTGACTCGACGGGTGATTTCTATGGCTACACCTTC. This codes for CASSDSTGDFYGYTF.

CDR3 residues: CASRQGADEQFF. The CDR3 bases are TGTGCCAGCAGACAGGGGGCCGATGAGCAGTTCTTC. This sequence joins TRBV12-3 or TRBV12-4 and TRBJ2-1, with 9 bases lining up with TRBD1. The junction had 2 bases not matched to a gene; V was cut back by 6 bases and J by 8 bases. This CDR3 has 12 residues.

This clone was seen only a few times. This chain links TRBV28 with TRBJ1-1; D unresolved. The V end lost 3 bases, the J end lost 0 bases, and 5 bases lay between the germline ends. Germline CDR1 and CDR2: MDHEN and SYDVKM. The CDR3 length is 13 residues. The CDR3 DNA reads as TGTGCCAGCAGTTTGAGAGTGAACACTGAAGCTTTCTTT. Translating it yields CASSLRVNTEAFF. The entire variable domain, with the rest obtained from reference TRBV28 and TRBJ1-1, is as follows: DVKVTQSSRYLVKRTGEKVFLECVQDMDHENMFWYRQDPGLGLRLIYFSYDVKMKEKGDIPEGYSVSREKKERFSLILESASTNQTSMYLCASSLRVNTEAFFGQGTRLTVV.

This chain joins TRBV24-1 and TRBJ2-2; TRBD1 aligns across 7 bases. Per germline, CDR1 KGHDR and CDR2 SFDVKD. The CDR3 length is 17 residues. The junction had 8 bases not matched to a gene; V was cut back by 5 bases and J by 0 bases. CDR3 in DNA: TGTGCCACCAGTGCTTCTCGAGGGGGCGCGAACACCGGGGAGCTGTTTTTT. It yields the protein CATSASRGGANTGELFF.

J is TRBJ1-1 and V is TRBV6-7; D is unclear. TRBV6-7 qualifies as an ORF whose function is uncertain. The CDR3 has 12 amino acids. The V end was cut by 4 bases, the J end by 0 bases, with 3 bases between. In nucleotides, the CDR3 is TGTGCCAGCAGTTTCTTGAACACTGAAGCTTTCTTT. This translates into CASSFLNTEAFF.

The chain combines TRBV5-1 with TRBJ1-2; 9 bases map to TRBD1. V lost 1 base, J lost 8 bases, and 12 bases stayed unmatched. CDR3 size: 16 residues. The germline V gene has CDR1 SGHRS and CDR2 YFSETQ. CDR3 loop: CASSLLGRGQGRGYTF. CDR3 DNA sequence: TGCGCCAGCAGCTTGTTAGGGCGGGGACAGGGACGAGGCTACACCTTC.

The rearrangement uses TRBV6-5 and TRBJ2-7, with TRBD1 matching over 9 bases. Germline V CDR1 and CDR2: MNHEY, SVGAGI. V shed 6 bases and J 6 bases; nucleotides not matched to a gene: 9. This CDR3 region has 14 residues. The CDR3 region is CASRHRDRGGEQYF. Here the CDR3 DNA reads TGTGCCAGCAGACACCGAGACAGGGGGGGCGAGCAGTACTTC.

This sequence joins TRBV20-1 and TRBJ2-2, with 8 bases identical to TRBD2. Germline trimming cut 3 bases from V and 6 bases from J; bases unmatched to any gene: 9. The CDR3 length is 15 residues. Germline V lookup: CDR1 DFQATT, CDR2 SNEGSKA (reference sequence). The CDR3 region has the DNA TGCAGTGCTAGTCAAGCGGGAGTCCGTTCCGGGGAGCTGTTTTTT. This translates into CSASQAGVRSGELFF.

In the case of this clone: One end of the junction fails to match germline, which may point to a read error. This chain connects TRBV27 to TRBJ1-2; weak D call: TRBD1 (6 bases). This CDR3 is built from 14 residues. Germline V gene sequence: CDR1 MNHEY, CDR2 SMNVEV (reference sequence). CDR3 loop: CAGSFSGTFYGYTF. In nucleotides, the CDR3 is TGTGCCGGCAGTTTCTCCGGGACATTTTATGGCTACACCTTC.

V usage is TRBV7-7 and J usage is TRBJ2-3; 12 nucleotides agree with TRBD2. The germline CDR1 and CDR2 sequences are SSHAT and FNYEAQ (reference sequence). With V trimmed by 5 bases and J by 5 bases, 8 bases remained unmatched. This CDR3 contains 16 residues. CDR3 in amino acids: CASSPRPSGGEDTQYF. As DNA, the CDR3 is TGTGCCAGCAGCCCAAGGCCTAGCGGGGGGGAAGATACGCAGTATTTT.

This clone was picked up a small number of times. The rearrangement uses TRBV6-2 or TRBV6-3 and TRBJ2-6; 7 nucleotides line up with TRBD1. This CDR3 spans 18 amino acids. After removal of 6 bases from V and 0 bases from J, the junction contained 11 bases not matched to a gene. From germline, CDR1 is MNHEY and CDR2 SVGEGT. CDR3 DNA: TGTGCCAGCAGCCCCCCCGGACAGGCAGGCTCTGGGGCCAACGTCCTGACTTTC. Its translation: CASSPPGQAGSGANVLTF.

V gene TRBV2 combines with J gene TRBJ1-2; 7 nucleotides match TRBD1. The V gene end was trimmed by 4 bases and the J gene end by 2 bases; junction bases not matched to a gene: 4. Germline CDR1 is SNHLY and CDR2 is FYNNEI. This CDR3 has 14 amino acids. DNA for the CDR3: TGTGCCAGCAGTGTGCGACAGGGAAACTATGGCTACACCTTC. Its translation: CASSVRQGNYGYTF. The complete variable domain, with remaining parts taken from reference TRBV2 and TRBJ1-2, reads EPEVTQTPSHQVTQMGQEVILRCVPISNHLYFYWYRQILGQKVEFLVSFYNNEISEKSEIFDDQFSVERPDGSNFTLKIRSTKLEDSAMYFCASSVRQGNYGYTFGSGTRLTVV.

The rearrangement links TRBV4-3 to TRBJ2-3, with 8 bases lining up with TRBD2. Germline V gene data show CDR1 as LGHNA and CDR2 as YSLEER. This CDR3 comprises 16 residues. V was clipped by 0 bases and J by 1 base; unmatched bases: 3. The CDR3 sequence: CASSQDLAGGTDTQYF. In DNA form, the CDR3 reads TGCGCCAGCAGCCAAGACCTAGCGGGCGGCACAGATACGCAGTATTTT.

This clone was counted many times. The J gene is TRBJ1-6, the V gene TRBV4-3; 7 nucleotides align to TRBD1. Trimming took 4 bases from V and 14 from J; bases not matched to a gene: 5. CDR1 and CDR2 (germline): LGHNA, YSLEER. This CDR3 is built from 12 residues. The CDR3 loop is CASSPDQGALHF. The CDR3 bases are TGCGCCAGCAGCCCCGACCAGGGGGCCCTCCACTTT.

The chain couples TRBV19 to TRBJ1-2; TRBD1 aligns across 7 bases. Germline V gives CDR1 LNHDA, CDR2 SQIVND (reference sequence). This CDR3 spans 16 amino acids. V lost 5 bases to trimming and J lost 2 bases; unmatched junction nucleotides: 11. CDR3 DNA: TGTGCCAGTAGTGTTCCCGGGACAGATATGAACTATGGCTACACCTTC. It codes for CASSVPGTDMNYGYTF.

A few counts support this clone. The rearrangement joins TRBV2 to TRBJ1-2, with D possibly being TRBD1 (5 bases). The CDR3 is 15 amino acids. The V end was cut by 7 bases, the J end by 4 bases, with 19 bases between. CDR1 and CDR2 (germline): SNHLY, FYNNEI. CDR3 nucleotide sequence: TGTGCCAGCATCGCAAATCCGGGGGGATCCTATGGCTACACCTTC. Protein product: CASIANPGGSYGYTF.

This chain links TRBV18 with TRBJ1-1, with 7 bases aligning to TRBD1. This CDR3 is 13 amino acids long. V trimming: 1 base; J trimming: 7 bases; junction bases outside the gene matches: 3. CDR1 is KGHSH and CDR2 is LQKENI in the germline V gene. The CDR3 is CASSPRNRGEAFF. CDR3 in DNA: TGTGCCAGCTCACCACGTAACAGGGGTGAAGCTTTCTTT.

The V and J genes are TRBV4-3 and TRBJ2-1, with 10 nucleotides matching TRBD2. This CDR3 contains 16 residues. V gave up 0 bases and J gave up 8 bases; unmatched junction bases: 7. Germline loops: CDR1 LGHNA, CDR2 YSLEER. DNA for the CDR3: TGCGCCAGCAGCCAAGATTTCCTAGCGGGAGCCCATGAGCAGTTCTTC. As protein: CASSQDFLAGAHEQFF.

The rearrangement joins TRBV7-2 to TRBJ1-2; D ambiguous. V was cut by 2 bases and J by 7 bases, with 8 bases left in between. Germline assignment: CDR1 SGHTA and CDR2 FQGNSA. CDR3 size: 12 residues. The DNA for the CDR3 is TGTGCCAGCAGCTTACAGCGGGCTGGCTACACCTTC. Translated: CASSLQRAGYTF.

The chain couples TRBV19 to TRBJ1-3; 8 positions match TRBD1. Germline values: CDR1 LNHDA, CDR2 SQIVND (reference sequence). V shed 6 bases and J 3 bases; nucleotides not matched to a gene: 7. The CDR3 is 15 residues long. The CDR3: CASRAQGASGNTIYF. DNA for the CDR3: TGTGCCAGTAGGGCTCAGGGGGCAAGTGGAAACACCATATATTTT.

The chain has TRBV7-2 and TRBJ2-2, with TRBD1 matching 7 bases. The CDR3 sequence is 15 residues long. Trimming cost V 2 bases and J 0 bases; bases outside gene matches: 0. Germline V gene data show CDR1 as SGHTA and CDR2 as FQGNSA. DNA of the CDR3: TGTGCCAGCAGCTTACAGGGGGCGAACACCGGGGAGCTGTTTTTT. Its protein is CASSLQGANTGELFF. The full variable domain, completed using reference TRBV7-2 and TRBJ2-2, is GAGVSQSPSNKVTEKGKDVELRCDPISGHTALYWYRQSLGQGLEFLIYFQGNSAPDKSGLPSDRFSAERTGGSVSTLTIQRTQQEDSAVYLCASSLQGANTGELFFGEGSRLTVL.